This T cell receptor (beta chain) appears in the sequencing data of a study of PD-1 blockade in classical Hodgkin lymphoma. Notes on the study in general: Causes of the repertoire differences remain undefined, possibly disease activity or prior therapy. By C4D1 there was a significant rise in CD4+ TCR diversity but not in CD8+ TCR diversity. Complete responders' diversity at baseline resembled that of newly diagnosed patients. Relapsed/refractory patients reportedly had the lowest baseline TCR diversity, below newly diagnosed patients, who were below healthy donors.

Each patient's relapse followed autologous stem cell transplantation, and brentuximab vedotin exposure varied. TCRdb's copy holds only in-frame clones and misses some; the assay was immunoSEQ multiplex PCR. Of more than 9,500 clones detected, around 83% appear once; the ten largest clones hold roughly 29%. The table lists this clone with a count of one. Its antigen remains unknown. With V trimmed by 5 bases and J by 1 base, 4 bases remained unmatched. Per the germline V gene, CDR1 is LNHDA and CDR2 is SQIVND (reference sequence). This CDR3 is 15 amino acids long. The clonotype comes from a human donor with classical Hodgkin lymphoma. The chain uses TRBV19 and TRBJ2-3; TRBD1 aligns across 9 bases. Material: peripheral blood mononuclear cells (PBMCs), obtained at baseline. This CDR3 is CASSHRDRGTDTQYF. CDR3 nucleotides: TGTGCCAGTAGTCACCGGGACAGGGGCACAGATACGCAGTATTTT.